In this sample, the clone carrying this T cell receptor (beta chain) turned up once. Its specificity is unknown. These data belong to a study of cytomegalovirus exposure and HLA in healthy donors. Findings and caveats of the study: Some segments of the V type, notably TRBV6-2 and TRBV6-3, were excluded as indistinguishable. In presence/absence analyses, roughly uniform sequencing depth across donors was assumed. Investigators reported approximately 150 TCR beta chains as tied to cytomegalovirus. Further analysis, carried out later, found HLA-associated TCR beta chains more clonally expanded than equally common other chains.

Amplification used 60 Vbeta primers and 13 Jbeta primers. Sequencing was performed with immunoSEQ multiplex PCR; in TCRdb, only in-frame clones are kept and a portion is missing. The top ten hold approximately 1.8% of the sample, which has about 200,000 clones, about 80% seen once. The length of the CDR3 is 15 residues. Trimming took off 5 bases at V and 5 bases at J, with 17 bases between the two ends. Germline CDR1 MDHEN, CDR2 SYDVKM. J is TRBJ2-3 and V is TRBV28; TRBD1 might be the D (5 bases). Specimen: PBMCs. This TCR was sampled from a male donor in good health and CMV-seronegative. In DNA form, the CDR3 reads TGTGCCAGCAGTCCCGTGGGCAGGGCTGGAGATACGCAGTATTTT. It encodes CASSPVGRAGDTQYF.